The 4 T cell receptor beta chains reported below all come from one sample, sequenced in a study of identical twins. TCRdb independently ran MiXCR on the 5' RACE reads; one entry per CDR3 protein. The data contain some 500,000 distinct CDR3 sequences, just under 10% of them seen just once; the ten biggest clones take up approximately 3.2%. These data also featured in a second study, about yellow fever vaccine responses in identical twins.

Sequencing used PBMCs. These receptors all come from a woman under 30 in good health.

This chain links TRBV5-1 with TRBJ2-5, with TRBD1 as a possible D gene (5 bases). Germline V lookup: CDR1 SGHRS, CDR2 YFSETQ. The V end was cut by 0 bases, the J end by 0 bases, with 18 bases between. This CDR3 spans 18 amino acids. The CDR3 DNA follows: TGCGCCAGCAGCTTGGGCTCGGGTGTAGGGGCGGACCAAGAGACCCAGTACTTC. As protein: CASSLGSGVGADQETQYF.

This clonotype was counted ten times or more. At one boundary the junction diverges from the germline segment, which might be a read error. The chain employs TRBV6-8 and TRBJ2-1; D ambiguous. There are 9 residues in the CDR3. Germline CDR1 and CDR2: MNHGY and SAAAGT. Here the CDR3 DNA reads TGTGCCAGCAGTTACGTTGGCGGCTTC. Translated, it gives CASSYVGGF.

This clonotype was seen ten or more times. This rearrangement joins TRBV29-1 to TRBJ2-1; a weak D match, TRBD1 (7 bases). The CDR3 is 18 amino acids. Trimming stripped 6 bases from V and 4 bases from J, with 28 bases between. Germline-derived CDR1 and CDR2 are SQVTM and ANQGSEA. The CDR3 sequence is CSVFPTGTGSGNYNEQFF. The CDR3 DNA reads TGCAGCGTCTTTCCGACAGGGACGGGTAGCGGAAATTACAATGAGCAGTTCTTC.

The sample holds many counts of this clonotype. The rearrangement joins TRBV4-2 to TRBJ2-5, with TRBD1 matching 7 bases. After removal of 0 bases from V and 4 bases from J, the junction contained 5 bases not matched to a gene. The CDR3 covers 15 residues. Germline loops: CDR1 LGHNA, CDR2 YNFKEQ. CDR3 in DNA: TGTGCCAGCAGCCAAGAGCAGGGGACAGCAGAGACCCAGTACTTC. Its translation: CASSQEQGTAETQYF.